This T cell receptor beta chain was documented in a study of metastatic and nonmetastatic thyroid tumors. Study summary: A comparison of repertoires was made across blood and tumor or nodule tissue from malignant and benign thyroid patients.

The V and J ends lost 0 bases and 9 bases respectively, with 11 bases between them. Germline assignment: CDR1 KGHSH and CDR2 LQKENI. The CDR3 contains 13 residues. All patients were untreated before thyroid surgery. General study results and limits: TCR beta diversity was reportedly significantly higher in malignant thyroid tumors than benign nodules, in blood and tumor.

In the authors' methods: Clinicopathological groups differed in CDR3, with these differences serving to build a distant-metastasis classifier for papillary thyroid cancer. TCRdb re-called the PCR reads with MiXCR. It is TCRdb's table, rather than the study itself, that gives the V and J calls and clone size. The repertoire has 18,000 or so clones, 34% of them found once; the top ten carry 17%. As to this clone: Its antigen remains unidentified.

The genes are TRBV18 and TRBJ1-2; perhaps TRBD1 as D (5 bases). The sequenced material came from tumor tissue. The sequence was collected from a female donor with papillary thyroid cancer or a benign thyroid nodule (not recorded which). Some clones in this sample may be carry-over from other donors' samples. CDR3 residues: CASSPPERTSYTF. The CDR3 DNA sequence: TGTGCCAGCTCACCACCGGAAAGGACAAGCTACACCTTC.